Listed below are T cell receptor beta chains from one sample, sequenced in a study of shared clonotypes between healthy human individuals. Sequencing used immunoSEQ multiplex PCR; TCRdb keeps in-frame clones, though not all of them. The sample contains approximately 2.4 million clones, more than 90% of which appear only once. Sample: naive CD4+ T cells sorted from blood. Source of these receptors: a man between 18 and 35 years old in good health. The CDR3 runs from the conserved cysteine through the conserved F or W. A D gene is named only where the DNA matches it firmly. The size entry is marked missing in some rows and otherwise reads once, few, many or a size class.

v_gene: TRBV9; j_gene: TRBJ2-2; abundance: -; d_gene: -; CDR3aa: CASSVRSREYTGELFF; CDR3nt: TGTGCCAGCAGCGTAAGGTCCCGGGAGTACACCGGGGAGCTGTTTTTT
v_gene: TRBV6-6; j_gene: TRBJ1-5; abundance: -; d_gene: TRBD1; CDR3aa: CASSVQGGYQPQHF; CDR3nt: TGTGCCAGCAGTGTACAGGGGGGGTATCAGCCCCAGCATTTT
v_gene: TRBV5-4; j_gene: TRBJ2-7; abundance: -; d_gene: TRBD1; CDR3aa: CASSGGTGLYEQYF; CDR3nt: TGTGCCAGCAGCGGCGGGACAGGGCTCTACGAGCAGTACTTC
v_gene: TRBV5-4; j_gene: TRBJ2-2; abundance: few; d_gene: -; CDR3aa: CASSPRTDVTGELFF; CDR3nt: TGTGCCAGCAGCCCAAGGACAGACGTCACCGGGGAGCTGTTTTTT
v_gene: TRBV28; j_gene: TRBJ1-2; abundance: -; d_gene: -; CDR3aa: CASSLKGFYGYTF; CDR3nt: TGTGCCAGCAGCTTGAAGGGATTCTATGGCTACACCTTC
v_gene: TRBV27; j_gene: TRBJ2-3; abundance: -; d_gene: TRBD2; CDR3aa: CASSSRRGLAGVGIADTQYF; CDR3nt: TGTGCCAGCAGTTCCCGCCGTGGACTAGCGGGAGTGGGGATCGCAGATACGCAGTATTTT
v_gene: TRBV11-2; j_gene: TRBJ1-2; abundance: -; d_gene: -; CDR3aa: CASSLGPSLNGYTF; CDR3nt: TGTGCCAGCAGCTTAGGGCCCTCCCTGAATGGCTACACCTTC
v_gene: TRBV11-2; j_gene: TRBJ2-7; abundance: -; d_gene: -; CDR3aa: CASSPPSGQQYF; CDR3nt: TGTGCCAGCAGCCCACCTTCAGGCCAGCAGTACTTC
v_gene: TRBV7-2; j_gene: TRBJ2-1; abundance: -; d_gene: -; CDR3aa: CASSLGLGSNEQFF; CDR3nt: TGTGCCAGCAGCTTAGGACTAGGTTCCAATGAGCAGTTCTTC
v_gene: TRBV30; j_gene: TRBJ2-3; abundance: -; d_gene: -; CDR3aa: CAWKLGGATLTDTQYF; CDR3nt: TGTGCCTGGAAGCTGGGGGGGGCTACCCTAACAGATACGCAGTATTTT
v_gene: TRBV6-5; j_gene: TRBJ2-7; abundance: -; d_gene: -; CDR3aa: CASSTEEGYEQYF; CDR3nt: TGTGCCAGCAGTACGGAGGAGGGCTACGAGCAGTACTTC
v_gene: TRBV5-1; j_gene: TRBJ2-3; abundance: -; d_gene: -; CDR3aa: CASSLRGGAYTQYF; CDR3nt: TGCGCCAGCAGCTTGCGAGGGGGGGCATATACGCAGTATTTT
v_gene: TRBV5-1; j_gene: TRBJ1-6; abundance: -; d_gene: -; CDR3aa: CASSPSKDSTRNSPLHF; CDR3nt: TGCGCCAGCAGCCCGTCTAAGGATAGCACTAGGAATTCACCCCTCCACTTT
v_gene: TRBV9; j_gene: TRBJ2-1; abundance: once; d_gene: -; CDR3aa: CASSERSSYNEQFF; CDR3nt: TGTGCCAGCAGCGAGCGAAGCTCCTACAATGAGCAGTTCTTC
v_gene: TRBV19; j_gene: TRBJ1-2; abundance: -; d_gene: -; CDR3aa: CASSIGDEGLYGYTF; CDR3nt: TGTGCCAGTAGTATCGGGGACGAAGGCCTCTATGGCTACACCTTC
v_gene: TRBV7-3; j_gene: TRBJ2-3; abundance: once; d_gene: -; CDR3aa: CASSATAPDTQYF; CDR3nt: TGTGCCAGCAGCGCGACTGCGCCAGATACGCAGTATTTT
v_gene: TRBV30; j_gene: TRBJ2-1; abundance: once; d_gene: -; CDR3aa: CAWDRGETYNEQFF; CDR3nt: TGTGCCTGGGATCGCGGGGAAACCTACAATGAGCAGTTCTTC
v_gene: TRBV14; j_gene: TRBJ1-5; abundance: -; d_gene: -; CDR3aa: CASSVNQPQHF; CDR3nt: TGTGCCAGCAGCGTAAATCAGCCCCAGCATTTT
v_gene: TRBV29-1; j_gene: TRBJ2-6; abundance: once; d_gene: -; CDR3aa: CSVSSSGANVLTF; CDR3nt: TGCAGCGTGAGTAGCTCTGGGGCCAACGTCCTGACTTTC
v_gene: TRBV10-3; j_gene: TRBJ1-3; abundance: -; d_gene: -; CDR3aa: CAMTTDSSGNTIYF; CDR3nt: TGTGCCATGACGACCGACAGCTCTGGAAACACCATATATTTT
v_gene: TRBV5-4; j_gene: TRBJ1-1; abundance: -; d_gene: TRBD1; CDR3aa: CASSLETGYTEAFF; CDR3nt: TGTGCCAGCAGCCTAGAGACAGGGTACACTGAAGCTTTCTTT
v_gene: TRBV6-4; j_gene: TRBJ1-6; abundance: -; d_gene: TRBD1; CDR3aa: CASRQGIASPLHF; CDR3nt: TGTGCCAGCAGACAGGGGATTGCTTCACCCCTCCACTTT
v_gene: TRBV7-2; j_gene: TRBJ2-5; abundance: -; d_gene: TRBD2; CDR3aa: CASTLSGLAGVQTQYF; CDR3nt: TGTGCCAGCACCCTAAGCGGACTAGCGGGAGTGCAGACCCAGTACTTC
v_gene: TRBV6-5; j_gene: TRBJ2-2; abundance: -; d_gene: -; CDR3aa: CASSYALGPPTGELFF; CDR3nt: TGTGCCAGCAGTTATGCCTTGGGGCCACCCACCGGGGAGCTGTTTTTT
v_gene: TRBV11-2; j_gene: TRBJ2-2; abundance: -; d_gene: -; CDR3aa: CASSLRQGNGELFF; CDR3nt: TGTGCCAGCAGCTTGCGGCAGGGAAACGGGGAGCTGTTTTTT
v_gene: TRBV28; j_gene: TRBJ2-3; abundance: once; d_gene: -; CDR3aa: CATGGRADTQYF; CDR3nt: TGTGCCACCGGGGGCAGGGCAGATACGCAGTATTTT
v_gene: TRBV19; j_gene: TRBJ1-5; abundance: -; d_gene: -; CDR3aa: CASQLGYNQPQHF; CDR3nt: TGTGCCAGCCAGTTGGGTTACAATCAGCCCCAGCATTTT
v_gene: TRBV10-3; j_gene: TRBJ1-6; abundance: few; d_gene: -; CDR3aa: CATQRDGRRLHF; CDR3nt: TGTGCCACACAACGGGACGGACGACGCCTCCACTTT
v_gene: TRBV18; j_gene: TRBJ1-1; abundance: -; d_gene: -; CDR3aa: CASSAPGHGLGEAFF; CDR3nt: TGTGCCAGCTCAGCCCCGGGACACGGTTTGGGTGAAGCTTTCTTT
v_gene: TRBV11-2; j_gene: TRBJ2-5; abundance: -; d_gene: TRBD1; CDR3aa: CASSRRQGDRGETQYF; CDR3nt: TGTGCCAGCAGCCGACGACAGGGGGACAGGGGAGAGACCCAGTACTTC
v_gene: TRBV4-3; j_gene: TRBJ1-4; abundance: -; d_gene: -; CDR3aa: CASSQVPFFSTNEKLFF; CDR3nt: TGCGCCAGCAGCCAAGTACCTTTTTTTTCAACTAATGAAAAACTGTTTTTT